Below, 27 T cell receptor beta chains from the same sample are listed, as sequenced in a study of T cell changes during pregnancy in multiple sclerosis. Sequencing used immunoSEQ multiplex PCR; TCRdb keeps in-frame clones, though not all of them. The profile shows around 78,000 clones, around 93% of them singletons. The material sequenced was peripheral blood, taken in the second trimester of pregnancy. All receptors derive from a female donor with multiple sclerosis, enrolled in a pregnancy study.

The rearrangement joins TRBV5-1 to TRBJ1-1; TRBD1 matches at 9 bases. This CDR3 region has 15 residues. Germline V CDR1 and CDR2: SGHRS, YFSETQ. With 4 bases clipped from V and 2 bases from J, the junction kept 6 bases outside the gene matches. DNA of the CDR3: TGCGCCAGCAGCCCTGGGACAGGGAAAAACACTGAAGCTTTCTTT. It specifies CASSPGTGKNTEAFF.

This sequence joins TRBV9 and TRBJ2-7, with 7 nucleotides matching TRBD2. The CDR3 totals 14 residues. In germline, CDR1 is SGDLS, CDR2 YYNGEE. V dropped 0 bases and J dropped 3; count of bases not matched to a gene: 3. CDR3 in DNA: TGTGCCAGCAGCGTAGCGAGCGGGAACTACGAGCAGTACTTC. The encoded protein is CASSVASGNYEQYF. Together with reference TRBV9 and TRBJ2-7, the CDR3 gives the full variable domain: DSGVTQTPKHLITATGQRVTLRCSPRSGDLSVYWYQQSLDQGLQFLIQYYNGEERAKGNILERFSAQQFPDLHSELNLSSLELGDSALYFCASSVASGNYEQYFGPGTRLTVT.

V usage is TRBV9 and J usage is TRBJ2-3, with a tentative D call TRBD2 (6 bases). V was clipped by 3 bases and J by 2 bases, with 13 bases between them. The germline CDR1 and CDR2 sequences are SGDLS and YYNGEE. This CDR3 has 15 amino acids. DNA of the CDR3: TGTGCCAGCAGCGCCTCGGGGGATCTCACAGATACGCAGTATTTT. Translated: CASSASGDLTDTQYF.

The chain uses TRBV7-2 and TRBJ2-3; D gene unclear. Germline CDR1 reads SGHTA; CDR2 reads FQGNSA. The CDR3 totals 12 residues. The V end was cut by 3 bases, the J end by 4 bases, with 5 bases between. The CDR3 region is CASSFHADTQYF. The CDR3 nucleotides are TGTGCCAGCAGCTTTCATGCAGATACGCAGTATTTT.

This chain links TRBV5-4 with TRBJ2-7; 12 bases map to TRBD1. There are 16 residues in the CDR3. With V trimmed by 0 bases and J by 4 bases, 5 bases remained unmatched. Germline-derived CDR1 and CDR2 are SGHNT and YYREEE (reference sequence). The CDR3 sequence is CASSLGPGQGAYEQYF. The CDR3 DNA reads as TGTGCCAGCAGCTTGGGGCCGGGACAGGGGGCTTACGAGCAGTACTTC.

The rearrangement joins TRBV18 to TRBJ2-7; D perhaps matches TRBD1 (5 bases). The CDR3 loop spans 15 amino acids. V lost 2 bases and J lost 7, with 18 bases in between. In germline, CDR1 is KGHSH, CDR2 LQKENI. Written as DNA, the CDR3 is TGTGCCAGCTCACCAATGGCAGGGCGCAGCGAAGAGCAGTACTTC. This codes for CASSPMAGRSEEQYF.

The chain carries TRBV5-1 and TRBJ2-1; weak D call: TRBD2 (5 bases). Germline lookup yields CDR1 SGHRS and CDR2 YFSETQ. V was pared by 3 bases and J by 3 bases, with 10 bases between. The CDR3 has 14 residues. The CDR3 is CASSSDGLYNEQFF. The CDR3 coding sequence is TGCGCCAGCAGCTCAGACGGACTCTACAATGAGCAGTTCTTC.

This clone came up a few times. The rearrangement joins TRBV28 to TRBJ1-1; no clear D gene. The CDR3 has 12 residues. Per germline, CDR1 MDHEN and CDR2 SYDVKM. Trimming left V 6 bases short and J 0 bases short, with 5 bases between. DNA for the CDR3: TGTGCCAGCAGCAACATGAACACTGAAGCTTTCTTT. This translates into CASSNMNTEAFF.

V usage is TRBV5-1 and J usage is TRBJ2-3; 7 bases fit TRBD2. The CDR3 covers 16 residues. With 1 base clipped from V and 0 bases from J, the junction kept 5 bases outside the gene matches. Per the germline V gene, CDR1 is SGHRS and CDR2 is YFSETQ. The CDR3 region has the DNA TGCGCCAGCAGCTTGAATGGGAGGGCCAGCACAGATACGCAGTATTTT. Translating it yields CASSLNGRASTDTQYF.

Notes on this clone: This same CDR3 is encoded by further DNA sequences in the sample. V and J are TRBV9 and TRBJ2-1; 9 bases match TRBD2. Per germline, CDR1 SGDLS and CDR2 YYNGEE. After removal of 0 bases from V and 4 bases from J, the junction contained 2 bases not matched to a gene. This CDR3 has 15 amino acids. The CDR3 reads CASSVGLAEYNEQFF. The CDR3, as DNA: TGTGCCAGCAGCGTAGGACTAGCGGAGTACAATGAGCAGTTCTTC.

The genes are TRBV7-2 and TRBJ1-5; 8 nucleotides agree with TRBD1. With 5 bases clipped from V and 7 bases from J, the junction kept 7 bases outside the gene matches. The CDR3 has 14 amino acids. Germline lookup yields CDR1 SGHTA and CDR2 FQGNSA. The chain's CDR3 is CASSLRQGTQPQHF. In DNA form, the CDR3 reads TGTGCCAGCAGCCTAAGACAGGGGACCCAGCCCCAGCATTTT.

The rearrangement links TRBV5-1 to TRBJ2-7, with D possibly TRBD1 on 5 matching bases. This CDR3 region has 15 residues. Germline V gene lookup returns CDR1 SGHRS and CDR2 YFSETQ. Trimming cost V 0 bases and J 3 bases, with 13 bases left between them. The CDR3 spells CASSLDRQRSYEQYF. CDR3 coding DNA: TGCGCCAGCAGCTTGGATCGACAGCGCAGCTACGAGCAGTACTTC.

V is TRBV5-5 and J is TRBJ1-4; D perhaps matches TRBD1 (5 bases). Germline assignment: CDR1 SGHKS and CDR2 YYEKEE (reference sequence). Trimming shortened V by 4 bases and J by 0 bases, and 13 bases separated the two germline ends. CDR3 size: 16 residues. The CDR3: CASSLGPPATNEKLFF. The CDR3 DNA follows: TGTGCCAGCAGCCTGGGGCCGCCCGCAACTAATGAAAAACTGTTTTTT.

This chain links TRBV9 with TRBJ2-3, with 9 positions matching TRBD2. V lost 0 bases to trimming and J lost 6 bases; unmatched junction nucleotides: 8. This CDR3 has 16 residues. Germline CDR1 SGDLS, CDR2 YYNGEE. For the CDR3, the DNA is TGTGCCAGCAGCGTAGAGGGCGGGGGGGCTGTTGATACGCAGTATTTT. Residues: CASSVEGGGAVDTQYF.

This clone has only a few counts. The sample carries other DNA sequences with the same CDR3. The chain uses TRBV7-9 and TRBJ2-7, with unresolved D. Germline V gene data show CDR1 as SEHNR and CDR2 as FQNEAQ (reference sequence). V was shortened by 2 bases and J by 2 bases, with 4 bases between the two germline ends. This CDR3 comprises 12 residues. CDR3 DNA sequence: TGTGCCAGCAGCTTACTCCCCTACGAGCAGTACTTC. It codes for CASSLLPYEQYF.

The genes are TRBV29-1 and TRBJ2-7; TRBD2 agrees at 7 bases. CDR1 is SQVTM and CDR2 is ANQGSEA in the germline V gene. Losses at the gene ends were 2 bases for V and 4 bases for J; bases not matched to a gene: 8. The length of the CDR3 is 14 residues. Here the CDR3 reads CSVESRQGGYEQYF. In DNA form, the CDR3 reads TGCAGCGTTGAAAGTCGGCAGGGAGGGTACGAGCAGTACTTC.

Written as DNA, the CDR3 is TGTGCCTGGGGACTGGGACAGAACACCGGGGAGCTGTTTTTT. It specifies CAWGLGQNTGELFF. The chain carries TRBV30 and TRBJ2-2; D might be TRBD1 (6 bases). CDR3 length: 14 residues. The ends were cut back, 5 bases at V and 1 base at J, with 11 bases in the middle. Germline CDR1 is GTSNPN and CDR2 is SVGIG (reference sequence). The variable domain in full, completed from reference TRBV30 and TRBJ2-2, reads SQTIHQWPATLVQPVGSPLSLECTVEGTSNPNLYWYRQAAGRGLQLLFYSVGIGQISSEVPQNLSASRPQDRQFILSSKKLLLSDSGFYLCAWGLGQNTGELFFGEGSRLTVL.

The V and J genes are TRBV6-1 and TRBJ1-3; D unresolved. The CDR3 runs to 15 residues. The germline V gene encodes CDR1 MNHNS and CDR2 SASEGT. Between the trimmed V and J ends, which lost 3 bases and 0 bases, there was a span of 9 bases. The CDR3 is CASSDESYSGNTIYF. The CDR3, as DNA: TGTGCCAGCAGTGACGAAAGCTACTCTGGAAACACCATATATTTT.

The chain is built from TRBV19 and TRBJ1-1; D is possibly TRBD1 (5 bases). This CDR3 has 14 residues. Trimming removed 3 bases at V and 6 bases at J, with 14 bases between. Germline V CDR1 and CDR2: LNHDA, SQIVND (reference sequence). CDR3 sequence (DNA): TGTGCCAGTAGTATTGGGGGGTGGGGGGCTGAAGCTTTCTTT. It translates to CASSIGGWGAEAFF.

The table lists this clone with a count of one. This chain links TRBV5-4 with TRBJ2-7; 8 bases agree with TRBD1. Looked up from germline, CDR1 is SGHNT and CDR2 is YYREEE (reference sequence). With 0 bases clipped from V and 2 bases from J, the junction kept 4 bases outside the gene matches. This CDR3 has 15 amino acids. CDR3 in amino acids: CASSLGGQGPYEQYF. In nucleotides, the CDR3 is TGTGCCAGCAGCTTGGGTGGACAGGGCCCCTACGAGCAGTACTTC.

The V call is TRBV29-1, the J call TRBJ2-5, with D maybe TRBD2 (5 bases). From germline, CDR1 is SQVTM and CDR2 ANQGSEA. This CDR3 has 14 amino acids. V was clipped by 7 bases and J by 2 bases, with 17 bases between them. The CDR3 coding sequence is TGCAGCGCCCCCCACAGAGGGTCTCAAGAGACCCAGTACTTC. It yields the protein CSAPHRGSQETQYF.

The chain joins TRBV4-1 to TRBJ1-3, with D uncertain. CDR1 is MGHRA and CDR2 is YSYEKL in the germline V gene. V was pared by 0 bases and J by 0 bases, with 18 bases between. CDR3 length: 19 amino acids. CDR3 nucleotide sequence: TGCGCCAGCAGCCAAGATAGAAGCGGCTCCGAACACTCTGGAAACACCATATATTTT. Translated, it gives CASSQDRSGSEHSGNTIYF.

The chain has TRBV7-2 and TRBJ1-3; 7 bases fit TRBD1. J was trimmed by 2 bases and V by 5 bases; bases with no gene match: 9. The CDR3 has 16 amino acids. The germline V gene encodes CDR1 SGHTA and CDR2 FQGNSA. The CDR3 region is CASSVQPGGAGNTIYF. CDR3 sequence (DNA): TGTGCCAGCAGCGTACAACCAGGGGGAGCTGGAAACACCATATATTTT.

The J gene is TRBJ1-1, the V gene TRBV7-8; unclear D gene. The CDR3 totals 14 residues. Trimming took off 5 bases at V and 4 bases at J, with 14 bases between the two ends. CDR1 is SGHVS and CDR2 is FQNEAQ in the germline V gene. Here the CDR3 DNA reads TGTGCCAGCAGCCTCCGGGCCGGGAGCACTGAAGCTTTCTTT. Translation gives CASSLRAGSTEAFF. The full variable domain, in which reference TRBV7-8 and TRBJ1-1 provide the parts outside the CDR3, is GAGVSQSPRYKVAKRGQDVALRCDPISGHVSLFWYQQALGQGPEFLTYFQNEAQLDKSGLPSDRFFAERPEGSVSTLKIQRTQQEDSAVYLCASSLRAGSTEAFFGQGTRLTVV.

CDR3 nucleotide sequence: TGTGCCAGCAGTGATCCGTACTCCTACGAGCAGTACTTC. Translating it yields CASSDPYSYEQYF. This rearrangement joins TRBV25-1 to TRBJ2-7; D unclear. Germline V lookup: CDR1 MGHDK, CDR2 SYGVNS. The CDR3 is 13 amino acids. Trimming removed 3 bases at V and 0 bases at J, with 6 bases between.

The CDR3 sequence: CASSFSRQTDTQYF. Here the CDR3 DNA reads TGTGCCAGCAGTTTCAGTCGCCAAACAGATACGCAGTATTTT. The chain has TRBV27 and TRBJ2-3, with D unclear. This CDR3 comprises 14 residues. V was trimmed by 3 bases and J by 3 bases, leaving 10 bases between them. Germline V gene data show CDR1 as MNHEY and CDR2 as SMNVEV (reference sequence).

CDR3 protein: CASSIESGSYEQYF. The CDR3 bases are TGTGCCAGTAGTATAGAAAGCGGGTCCTACGAGCAGTACTTC. The gene calls are TRBV19 and TRBJ2-7, with D possibly matching TRBD2 (6 bases). The germline V gene has CDR1 LNHDA and CDR2 SQIVND (reference sequence). This CDR3 region has 14 residues. Trimming took 0 bases from V and 1 from J, leaving 7 bases between them.